The 27 T cell receptor beta chains reported below all come from one sample, sequenced in a study of cytomegalovirus exposure and HLA in healthy donors. Produced via immunoSEQ multiplex PCR; TCRdb's table is partial and in-frame only. The sample holds under 80,000 clones, more than 80% seen once. Source material: PBMCs. The source of these receptors is a woman aged 18 to 35 in good health and CMV-seronegative.

The rearrangement uses TRBV5-4 and TRBJ2-2; 8 nucleotides line up with TRBD1. Germline V lookup: CDR1 SGHNT, CDR2 YYREEE (reference sequence). V was pared by 4 bases and J by 7 bases, with 0 bases of the junction left unmatched. The CDR3 contains 12 residues. CDR3 in DNA: TGTGCCAGCAGCGGGACAGGCGGGGAGCTGTTTTTT. It encodes CASSGTGGELFF.

The chain uses TRBV5-5 and TRBJ2-3; 9 bases are shared with TRBD2. Germline V gene lookup returns CDR1 SGHKS and CDR2 YYEKEE (reference sequence). The CDR3 totals 18 residues. Losses at the gene ends were 0 bases for V and 1 base for J; bases not matched to a gene: 9. The CDR3 here is CASSLGRGLAGRTDTQYF. In nucleotides, the CDR3 is TGTGCCAGCAGCTTGGGGCGAGGCCTAGCGGGACGCACAGATACGCAGTATTTT. Filled out from reference TRBV5-5 and TRBJ2-3, the complete variable domain reads DAGVTQSPTHLIKTRGQQVTLRCSPISGHKSVSWYQQVLGQGPQFIFQYYEKEERGRGNFPDRFSARQFPNYSSELNVNALLLGDSALYLCASSLGRGLAGRTDTQYFGPGTRLTVL.

This sequence joins TRBV18 and TRBJ1-2, with a possible D match to TRBD1 (5 bases). Trimming removed 3 bases from V and 6 bases from J, with 14 bases in between. There are 14 residues in the CDR3. Germline CDR1 KGHSH, CDR2 LQKENI. The CDR3 bases are TGTGCCAGCTCACCCGCAGGGAAATTAGATGGCTACACCTTC. Translated: CASSPAGKLDGYTF. Based on the CDR3 plus reference TRBV18 and TRBJ1-2, the full variable domain is NAGVMQNPRHLVRRRGQEARLRCSPMKGHSHVYWYRQLPEEGLKFMVYLQKENIIDESGMPKERFSAEFPKEGPSILRIQQVVRGDSAAYFCASSPAGKLDGYTFGSGTRLTVV.

The chain joins TRBV7-9 to TRBJ2-1; 14 bases align to TRBD2. The CDR3 has 17 amino acids. The V gene end was trimmed by 6 bases and the J gene end by 2 bases; junction bases not matched to a gene: 6. Germline CDR1 reads SEHNR; CDR2 reads FQNEAQ (reference sequence). The CDR3 DNA is TGTGCCAGCAGTCGTCGACTAGCGGGAGGGACCTACAATGAGCAGTTCTTC. It translates to CASSRRLAGGTYNEQFF.

In this sample, this clone turned up once. The chain carries TRBV5-1 and TRBJ2-3; D gene unclear. Germline values: CDR1 SGHRS, CDR2 YFSETQ. The CDR3 spans 13 residues. Trimming removed 6 bases at V and 0 bases at J, with 8 bases between. CDR3 in amino acids: CASTSASTDTQYF. CDR3 bases: TGCGCCAGCACTAGTGCTAGCACAGATACGCAGTATTTT.

The chain is built from TRBV19 and TRBJ1-5, with D tentatively TRBD1 (5 bases). The CDR3 spans 16 residues. Germline V gene sequence: CDR1 LNHDA, CDR2 SQIVND (reference sequence). V lost 2 bases, J lost 4 bases, and 15 bases lay in between. The CDR3 protein is CASSISVGQGNQPQHF. The DNA of the CDR3 is TGTGCCAGTAGTATAAGTGTGGGGCAGGGTAATCAGCCCCAGCATTTT.

V usage is TRBV5-1 and J usage is TRBJ2-2, with a weak D call TRBD2 (5 bases). The V gene lost 0 bases and the J gene lost 4 bases, with 16 bases spanning the gap. The CDR3 has 17 amino acids. Germline values: CDR1 SGHRS, CDR2 YFSETQ. CDR3 residues: CASSLEGGEGVTGELFF. The CDR3 DNA follows: TGCGCCAGCAGCTTGGAAGGTGGTGAGGGCGTCACCGGGGAGCTGTTTTTT.

This chain connects TRBV7-9 to TRBJ2-3; TRBD2 might be the D (6 bases). Deletions cut 1 base from V and 3 bases from J, with 14 bases between. The CDR3 is 16 residues long. Per germline, CDR1 SEHNR and CDR2 FQNEAQ (reference sequence). CDR3 amino acids: CASSLGRALATDTQYF. The CDR3 DNA is TGTGCCAGCAGCTTAGGGAGGGCCTTAGCGACAGATACGCAGTATTTT.

The rearrangement uses TRBV18 and TRBJ1-1; 10 positions agree with TRBD1. Germline trimming cut 3 bases from V and 4 bases from J; bases unmatched to any gene: 2. The CDR3 length is 14 residues. Per germline, CDR1 KGHSH and CDR2 LQKENI. The CDR3, as DNA: TGTGCCAGCTCACCCGGACAGGGGGTCACTGAAGCTTTCTTT. It is translated as CASSPGQGVTEAFF.

V usage is TRBV6-1 and J usage is TRBJ1-2, with 10 bases aligning to TRBD1. J was trimmed by 4 bases and V by 6 bases; bases with no gene match: 8. The CDR3 totals 15 residues. Germline CDR1 MNHNS, CDR2 SASEGT. CDR3 sequence: CASRTKTGGGYGYTF. CDR3 coding DNA: TGTGCCAGCAGGACAAAGACAGGGGGCGGCTATGGCTACACCTTC.

V is TRBV28 and J is TRBJ1-5, with D perhaps TRBD1 (6 bases). V lost 6 bases and J lost 12, with 12 bases in between. The CDR3 contains 11 residues. The V gene's germline CDR1 is MDHEN and CDR2 SYDVKM. The DNA for the CDR3 is TGTGCCAGCAGCTCCACCAGGGGCCAGCATTTT. This translates into CASSSTRGQHF. Based on the CDR3 plus reference TRBV28 and TRBJ1-5, the full variable domain is DVKVTQSSRYLVKRTGEKVFLECVQDMDHENMFWYRQDPGLGLRLIYFSYDVKMKEKGDIPEGYSVSREKKERFSLILESASTNQTSMYLCASSSTRGQHFGDGTRLSIL.

This chain connects TRBV19 to TRBJ2-6, with D perhaps TRBD2 (5 bases). V was pared by 5 bases and J by 2 bases, with 7 bases between. This CDR3 is 14 amino acids long. Germline loops: CDR1 LNHDA, CDR2 SQIVND (reference sequence). The CDR3, as DNA: TGTGCCAGTAGTCCGGGGACTGGGGCCAACGTCCTGACTTTC. Translation: CASSPGTGANVLTF.

This clone has just one count. The rearrangement joins TRBV19 to TRBJ2-7; 7 bases match TRBD1. The V segment lost 5 bases and the J segment 0 bases; nucleotides outside the gene matches: 7. Germline values: CDR1 LNHDA, CDR2 SQIVND (reference sequence). This CDR3 contains 15 residues. The DNA for the CDR3 is TGTGCCAGTAGTCGCGGACAGGCAAGCTCCTACGAGCAGTACTTC. This translates into CASSRGQASSYEQYF.

The V gene is TRBV10-1, the J gene TRBJ2-1; the match to TRBD1 covers 7 bases. Germline V gene sequence: CDR1 WNHNN, CDR2 SYGVQD (reference sequence). Trimming at V came to 8 bases and at J to 8 bases, leaving 18 bases not matched to a gene. The CDR3 has 16 amino acids. The CDR3 here is CASQGDRRLGGDEQFF. The CDR3 bases are TGCGCCAGCCAAGGGGACCGGAGGTTAGGGGGCGATGAGCAGTTCTTC.

The chain couples TRBV5-1 to TRBJ2-7, with a possible D match to TRBD1 (5 bases). V was shortened by 0 bases and J by 6 bases, with 19 bases between the two germline ends. Germline CDR1 is SGHRS and CDR2 is YFSETQ. This CDR3 has 16 amino acids. The CDR3 bases are TGCGCCAGCAGCTTGGCCACAGGTTCCCTTTCGGCCGAGCAGTACTTC. It translates to CASSLATGSLSAEQYF.

The chain couples TRBV5-5 to TRBJ2-2, with D possibly TRBD2 on 5 matching bases. Germline CDR1 and CDR2: SGHKS and YYEKEE (reference sequence). V lost 5 bases, J lost 1 base, and 15 bases lay in between. The CDR3 is made up of 16 amino acids. CDR3 nucleotides: TGTGCCAGCAGGCTACTAGGAGTCGGGAACACCGGGGAGCTGTTTTTT. Protein product: CASRLLGVGNTGELFF. The variable domain in full, with the rest retrieved from reference TRBV5-5 and TRBJ2-2, is DAGVTQSPTHLIKTRGQQVTLRCSPISGHKSVSWYQQVLGQGPQFIFQYYEKEERGRGNFPDRFSARQFPNYSSELNVNALLLGDSALYLCASRLLGVGNTGELFFGEGSRLTVL.

The chain is built from TRBV2 and TRBJ2-1; D is possibly TRBD1 (5 bases). V dropped 6 bases and J dropped 6 bases, with 15 bases sitting between them. The CDR3 consists of 14 residues. Germline V gives CDR1 SNHLY, CDR2 FYNNEI. The CDR3 here is CASSSSRGPNEQFF. The CDR3 DNA is TGTGCCAGCAGCTCGTCTAGGGGCCCCAATGAGCAGTTCTTC.

This clone was picked up one time. The V call is TRBV7-2, the J call TRBJ2-7; 12 positions match TRBD2. Germline assignment: CDR1 SGHTA and CDR2 FQGNSA. J was trimmed by 7 bases and V by 1 base; bases with no gene match: 5. This CDR3 is 15 amino acids long. The CDR3 DNA sequence: TGTGCCAGCAGCTTAGTACTAGCGGGGGGAGGGGAGCAGTACTTC. Translation gives CASSLVLAGGGEQYF.

The J gene is TRBJ2-5, the V gene TRBV2; possible D gene TRBD2, 5 bases. Deletions cut 7 bases from V and 4 bases from J, with 13 bases between. There are 13 residues in the CDR3. Per the germline V gene, CDR1 is SNHLY and CDR2 is FYNNEI. The CDR3 reads CASTRTEGETQYF. The CDR3 DNA sequence: TGTGCCAGCACTAGGACCGAGGGAGAGACCCAGTACTTC.

The chain links TRBV15 to TRBJ2-1; D might be TRBD1 (5 bases). Germline V gives CDR1 LNHNV, CDR2 YYDKDF (reference sequence). V was cut by 4 bases and J by 8 bases, with 18 bases left in between. The CDR3 loop spans 15 amino acids. The DNA of the CDR3 is TGTGCCACCAGCAAGGGGCGGCAGGGTCGGGATGAGCAGTTCTTC. As protein: CATSKGRQGRDEQFF.

The chain recombines TRBV7-2 with TRBJ1-5; 7 bases are a match to TRBD1. The CDR3 consists of 13 residues. V gave up 5 bases and J gave up 4 bases; unmatched junction bases: 2. From germline, CDR1 is SGHTA and CDR2 FQGNSA. In DNA form, the CDR3 reads TGTGCCAGCAGCGGGACAGTAAATCAGCCCCAGCATTTT. Amino acid sequence: CASSGTVNQPQHF.

This chain links TRBV9 with TRBJ2-5; TRBD2 aligns across 12 bases. This CDR3 contains 19 residues. V shed 0 bases and J 4 bases; nucleotides not matched to a gene: 13. CDR1 SGDLS and CDR2 YYNGEE come from the germline V gene. CDR3 sequence (DNA): TGTGCCAGCAGCGTAGGTTGGGCTAGCGGGGGGGTCGTTGTAGAGACCCAGTACTTC. This encodes CASSVGWASGGVVVETQYF.

CDR3 in amino acids: CASSILAGGDTQYF. CDR3 nucleotide sequence: TGTGCCAGTAGTATACTGGCGGGGGGAGATACGCAGTATTTT. V usage is TRBV19 and J usage is TRBJ2-3, with TRBD2 identical over 8 bases. The CDR3 extends over 14 amino acids. Germline-derived CDR1 and CDR2 are LNHDA and SQIVND (reference sequence). V lost 2 bases and J lost 5; bases outside the gene matches: 3.

This rearrangement joins TRBV18 to TRBJ1-4; TRBD1 agrees at 10 bases. Germline V gives CDR1 KGHSH, CDR2 LQKENI. The CDR3 contains 19 residues. J gave up 0 bases and V 4 bases, and 11 bases lay outside the gene matches. CDR3 nucleotide sequence: TGTGCCAGCTCACTTTTTACCGGGACAGGGGCAGCAACTAATGAAAAACTGTTTTTT. Translation gives CASSLFTGTGAATNEKLFF. The whole variable domain, filled in from reference TRBV18 and TRBJ1-4, reads NAGVMQNPRHLVRRRGQEARLRCSPMKGHSHVYWYRQLPEEGLKFMVYLQKENIIDESGMPKERFSAEFPKEGPSILRIQQVVRGDSAAYFCASSLFTGTGAATNEKLFFGSGTQLSVL.

The rearrangement uses TRBV27 and TRBJ2-7, with TRBD2 identical over 14 bases. This CDR3 has 15 amino acids. The germline gives CDR1 MNHEY, CDR2 SMNVEV (reference sequence). V was pared by 3 bases and J by 5 bases, with 3 bases of the junction left unmatched. The CDR3 coding sequence is TGTGCCAGCAGTTTGACTAGCGGGAGGGCCCACGAGCAGTACTTC. This gives the protein CASSLTSGRAHEQYF.

This clone came up once. The chain employs TRBV28 and TRBJ2-7; TRBD2 matches 9 bases. The CDR3 spans 16 residues. Trimming took 3 bases from V and 3 from J; bases not matched to a gene: 9. Germline CDR1 reads MDHEN; CDR2 reads SYDVKM. The CDR3 nucleotides read TGTGCCAGCAGTTTCTCTCTGGCGGGGGGGTACTACGAGCAGTACTTC. Translation gives CASSFSLAGGYYEQYF.

V is TRBV29-1 and J is TRBJ1-4; weak D call: TRBD1 (5 bases). The CDR3 covers 13 residues. Germline assignment: CDR1 SQVTM and CDR2 ANQGSEA. The ends were cut back, 7 bases at V and 8 bases at J, with 17 bases in the middle. The CDR3 DNA sequence: TGCAGCGCTGTGGTAGGGGTTACCGAAAAACTGTTTTTT. Amino acid sequence: CSAVVGVTEKLFF.